Reported below is one T cell receptor beta chain. The V gene's germline CDR1 is SGHTA and CDR2 FQGNSA. J was trimmed by 7 bases and V by 5 bases; bases with no gene match: 10. The CDR3 contains 15 residues. In the authors' workflow: Amplification of reference gene primers was used by the study to estimate nucleated cell counts. Some clones are missing from TCRdb's copy, which holds only in-frame ones; the method was immunoSEQ multiplex PCR. Clonal size and the V and J genes are those of that table, whereas D and trimming came from the DNA. Among approximately 170,000 clones listed, around 82% were seen once. These data belong to a study of blood T cell repertoires in COVID-19. About the research overall: Collection of acute and convalescent COVID-19 samples took place in the United States, Italy and Spain.

The sequenced sample was peripheral blood. This clonotype originated in a human donor with acute or convalescent COVID-19. The donor label of this sample is uncertain. V gene TRBV7-2 combines with J gene TRBJ1-4; TRBD1 agrees at 7 bases. This chain's CDR3 is CASSPRDSSREKLFF. As DNA, the CDR3 is TGTGCCAGCAGCCCCCGGGACAGCAGCCGTGAAAAACTGTTTTTT.